This T cell receptor beta chain was sequenced for a study of OX40 agonist ivuxolimab in advanced cancers. Study summary: Patients received intravenous ivuxolimab every 2 weeks at 0.01 to 10 mg/kg. Eligibility rules accepted prior anti-PD-1, anti-PD-L1 or anti-CTLA-4 therapy, and around 40% had some. Overall study results and limits: Expansion of clones was among the lowest in partial responders at 0.1-3.0 mg/kg.

It was autoimmune disease history or systemic immunosuppression that excluded patients. The data were produced by immunoSEQ multiplex PCR, yet TCRdb's version contains in-frame clones alone and is incomplete. The sample has roughly 46,000 clones, roughly 90% seen once. Comments on this clone: Its antigen is unidentified.

From germline, CDR1 is KGHSH and CDR2 LQKENI. V was cut by 3 bases and J by 6 bases, with 12 bases left in between. The CDR3 has 14 amino acids. The sample consisted of CD4+ or CD8+ T cells sorted from blood, taken in a trial of the OX40 agonist ivuxolimab. The sequence derives from an adult with an advanced solid tumor such as melanoma, head and neck, liver or kidney cancer. The chain has TRBV18 and TRBJ1-5; D unclear. CDR3 nucleotide sequence: TGTGCCAGCTCACCGCGGGCAGGAGGTCAGCCCCAGCATTTT. It yields the protein CASSPRAGGQPQHF.